This T cell receptor (beta chain) derives from a study of neurological immune-mediated disorders. For the study at large: There were some 34 multiple sclerosis patients; some 31 were relapsing-remitting and 3 were secondary progressive. Study-level results: The expanded clones of different subjects shared no CDR3 amino acid sequences (suggesting private repertoires in all groups). A possible signature was seen in one related-CDR3 cluster, into which phylogenetic grouping placed the repertoires of 18 of 34 multiple sclerosis patients.

PBMCs stored at -80 C, numbering 2 million, were the origin of the unsorted libraries. A single record per CDR3 protein comes from TCRdb applying MiXCR to the 5' RACE reads. The repertoire holds 50,000 or so distinct CDR3 sequences, roughly 3.5% seen once, with roughly 1.5% in the top ten. This clonotype was recorded at least ten times. No antigen is known for it. Input material: PBMCs. This TCR came from a man aged 25 to 40 with multiple sclerosis.

CDR3 bases: TGCAGTGCTAGCCGGGACAGGGGAAACGAGCAGTACTTC. Translation: CSASRDRGNEQYF. The V and J genes are TRBV20-1 and TRBJ2-7; 10 bases fit TRBD1. This CDR3 is 13 amino acids long. The germline V gene encodes CDR1 DFQATT and CDR2 SNEGSKA (reference sequence). V was clipped by 3 bases and J by 5 bases; unmatched bases: 4.